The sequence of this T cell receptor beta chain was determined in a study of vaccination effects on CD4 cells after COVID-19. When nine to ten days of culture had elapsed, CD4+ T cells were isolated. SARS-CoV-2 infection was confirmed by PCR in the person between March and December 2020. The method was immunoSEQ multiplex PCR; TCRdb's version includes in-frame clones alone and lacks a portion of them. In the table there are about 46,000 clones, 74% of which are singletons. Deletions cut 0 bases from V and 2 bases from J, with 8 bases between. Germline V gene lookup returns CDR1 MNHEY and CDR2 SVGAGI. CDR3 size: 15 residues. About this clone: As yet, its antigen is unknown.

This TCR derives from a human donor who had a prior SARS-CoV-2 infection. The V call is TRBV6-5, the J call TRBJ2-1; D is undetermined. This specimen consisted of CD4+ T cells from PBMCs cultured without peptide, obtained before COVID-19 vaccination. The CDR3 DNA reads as TGTGCCAGCAGTTACTCGAGTTCTCCCTACAATGAGCAGTTCTTC. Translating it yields CASSYSSSPYNEQFF.